One sample yielded the 7 T cell receptor beta chains listed below, sequenced in a study of beta chain features in type 1 diabetes. The sequenced template was cDNA made from the entire isolated RNA. The repertoire was sequenced with immunoSEQ multiplex PCR; TCRdb's copy has only in-frame clones and lacks some. The sample has 300,000 to 400,000 clones, around 12% seen once. Sequencing was carried out using naive CD4+ T cells from blood. All receptors come from a man aged 18 to 29 in good health.

The sample holds a few counts of this clone. The rearrangement joins TRBV5-1 to TRBJ2-1; 7 bases agree with TRBD2. Germline V gene lookup returns CDR1 SGHRS and CDR2 YFSETQ. The CDR3 spans 13 residues. V lost 4 bases, J lost 5 bases, and 3 bases stayed unmatched. The CDR3 sequence: CASSHGTNNEQFF. Written as DNA, the CDR3 is TGCGCCAGCAGCCACGGGACTAACAATGAGCAGTTCTTC.

The rearrangement uses TRBV6-5 and TRBJ2-3, with D perhaps TRBD2 (5 bases). Germline V gene sequence: CDR1 MNHEY, CDR2 SVGAGI. Between the trimmed V and J ends, which lost 0 bases and 5 bases, there was a span of 9 bases. The length of the CDR3 is 14 residues. The CDR3 is CASSYSRVRDTQYF. CDR3 bases: TGTGCCAGCAGTTACTCGAGGGTTAGAGATACGCAGTATTTT.

This clone was detected only a few times. This rearrangement joins TRBV7-2 to TRBJ2-1; 8 bases match TRBD2. CDR1 and CDR2 (germline): SGHTA, FQGNSA. CDR3 size: 15 residues. The V gene end was trimmed by 3 bases and the J gene end by 9 bases; junction bases not matched to a gene: 10. CDR3 loop: CASSFAGGQGSEQFF. CDR3 nucleotide sequence: TGTGCCAGCAGCTTCGCGGGAGGACAAGGTAGTGAGCAGTTCTTC.

V is TRBV4-2 and J is TRBJ2-3, with 16 bases that match TRBD2. Germline-derived CDR1 and CDR2 are LGHNA and YNFKEQ. The junction had 19 bases not matched to a gene; V was cut back by 8 bases and J by 8 bases. The CDR3 is made up of 19 amino acids. As DNA, the CDR3 is TGTGCCAGCGGACCTCCCGGGACTAGCGGGAGGGCAGCGGTTGCTACGCAGTATTTT. It specifies CASGPPGTSGRAAVATQYF.

The chain couples TRBV4-3 to TRBJ2-1, with 9 bases matching TRBD1. The CDR3 extends over 16 amino acids. Germline V CDR1 and CDR2: LGHNA, YSLEER. The ends lost 4 bases at V and 4 bases at J; junction bases unmatched: 8. CDR3 sequence (DNA): TGCGCCAGCAGCCTTGGGCCGGGACAGGGTTACAATGAGCAGTTCTTC. This sequence encodes CASSLGPGQGYNEQFF.

The chain joins TRBV5-4 to TRBJ1-4, with 8 bases identical to TRBD1. Germline CDR1 is SGHNT and CDR2 is YYREEE (reference sequence). The CDR3 sequence is 14 residues long. V was pared by 3 bases and J by 7 bases, with 5 bases of the junction left unmatched. The CDR3 coding sequence is TGTGCCAGCAGCTACCAGGGGGCCGGTGAAAAACTGTTTTTT. It yields the protein CASSYQGAGEKLFF.

V is TRBV30 and J is TRBJ2-1; 8 bases fit TRBD2. The germline gives CDR1 GTSNPN, CDR2 SVGIG (reference sequence). Germline trimming cut 4 bases from V and 4 bases from J; bases unmatched to any gene: 6. The CDR3 sequence is 14 residues long. CDR3 DNA: TGTGCCTGGAAGGAACTAGCGGCATACAATGAGCAGTTCTTC. This sequence encodes CAWKELAAYNEQFF. Complete variable domain (other parts from reference TRBV30 and TRBJ2-1): SQTIHQWPATLVQPVGSPLSLECTVEGTSNPNLYWYRQAAGRGLQLLFYSVGIGQISSEVPQNLSASRPQDRQFILSSKKLLLSDSGFYLCAWKELAAYNEQFFGPGTRLTVL.